This TCR beta chain was profiled in a study of CD8 T cells in ankylosing spondylitis. In this sample, this clonotype turned up a few times. Its specificity is unknown. Study results and limitations: Past research had described some motif variants in reactive arthritis synovial fluid and blood.

Quantitative 5'-RACE was performed with molecular barcodes, and it yielded the TCR beta libraries. TCRdb used MiXCR to reprocess the 5' RACE reads, holding one entry per CDR3 protein. The data hold roughly 180,000 distinct CDR3 sequences, with 9.8% observed a single time. Trimming removed 7 bases at V and 7 bases at J, with 17 bases between. CDR3 length: 13 residues. Germline CDR1 MDHEN, CDR2 SYDVKM. The sequence derives from a female donor with ankylosing spondylitis or in good health (not recorded which). The sequencing sample was made of blood, either unsorted or a sorted T cell fraction (not recorded which). The chain combines TRBV28 with TRBJ2-7; D assignment may be TRBD1 or TRBD2 (6 bases each). CDR3 DNA sequence: TGTGCCAGCACCTCAGGGGCAGGAGGGGAGCAGTACTTC. Protein product: CASTSGAGGEQYF.